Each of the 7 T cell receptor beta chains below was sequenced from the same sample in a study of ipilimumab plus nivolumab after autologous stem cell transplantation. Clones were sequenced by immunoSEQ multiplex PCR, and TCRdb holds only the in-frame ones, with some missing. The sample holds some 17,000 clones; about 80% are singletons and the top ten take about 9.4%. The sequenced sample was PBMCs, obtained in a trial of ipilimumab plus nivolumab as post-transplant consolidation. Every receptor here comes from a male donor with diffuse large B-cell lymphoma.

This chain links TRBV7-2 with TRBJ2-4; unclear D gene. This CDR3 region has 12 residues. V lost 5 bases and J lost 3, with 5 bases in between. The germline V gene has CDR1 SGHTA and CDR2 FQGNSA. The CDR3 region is CASSTFKNIQYF. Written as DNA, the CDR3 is TGTGCCAGCAGCACATTCAAAAACATTCAGTACTTC.

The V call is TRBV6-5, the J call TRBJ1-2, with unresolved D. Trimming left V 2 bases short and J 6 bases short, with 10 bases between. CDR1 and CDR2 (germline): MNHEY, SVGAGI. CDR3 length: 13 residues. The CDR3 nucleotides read TGTGCCAGCAGTTACGGGCCAGGACATGGCTACACCTTC. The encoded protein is CASSYGPGHGYTF.

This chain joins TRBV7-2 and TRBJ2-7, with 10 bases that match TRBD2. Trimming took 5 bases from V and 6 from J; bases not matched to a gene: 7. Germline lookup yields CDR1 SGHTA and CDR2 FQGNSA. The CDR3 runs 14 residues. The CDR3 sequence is CASSTAAGGGEQYF. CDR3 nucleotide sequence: TGTGCCAGCAGCACCGCAGCGGGGGGGGGCGAGCAGTACTTC.

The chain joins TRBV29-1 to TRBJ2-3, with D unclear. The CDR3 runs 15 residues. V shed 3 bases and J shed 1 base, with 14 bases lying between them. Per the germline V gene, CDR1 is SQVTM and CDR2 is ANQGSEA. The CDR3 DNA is TGCAGCGTTGAGAACCCAAAACCTGGCACAGATACGCAGTATTTT. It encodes CSVENPKPGTDTQYF.

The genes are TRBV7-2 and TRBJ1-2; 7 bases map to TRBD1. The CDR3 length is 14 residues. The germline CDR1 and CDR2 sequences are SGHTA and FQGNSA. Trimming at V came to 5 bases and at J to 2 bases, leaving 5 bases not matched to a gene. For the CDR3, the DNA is TGTGCCAGCAGCCAAGAGACAGGGAACTATGGCTACACCTTC. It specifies CASSQETGNYGYTF.

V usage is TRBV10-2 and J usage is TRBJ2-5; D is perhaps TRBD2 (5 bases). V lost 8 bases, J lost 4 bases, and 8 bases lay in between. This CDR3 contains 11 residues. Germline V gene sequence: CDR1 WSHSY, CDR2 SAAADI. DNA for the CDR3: TGCGCCAGCGGACTGGCAGAGACCCAGTACTTC. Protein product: CASGLAETQYF.

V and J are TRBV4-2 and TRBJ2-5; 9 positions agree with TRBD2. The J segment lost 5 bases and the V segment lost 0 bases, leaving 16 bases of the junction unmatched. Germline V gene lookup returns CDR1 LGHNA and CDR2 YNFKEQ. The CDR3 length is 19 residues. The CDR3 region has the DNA TGTGCCAGCAGCCAAGATGCTGGGGCGGGGGGGCCTAAGAGGGAGACCCAGTACTTC. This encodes CASSQDAGAGGPKRETQYF.